The sequence of this TCR beta chain was determined in a study of blood T cell repertoires in COVID-19. Study at large: COVID-19 samples, acute and convalescent, were from the United States, Italy and Spain. PBMCs, B-cell-depleted T cells, or T cells provided the cDNA or gDNA that made up the material.

Methods used by the authors: Amplified reference gene primers provided the basis for estimating nucleated cell counts. The repertoire was sequenced with immunoSEQ multiplex PCR; TCRdb's copy has only in-frame clones and lacks some. V and J calls and clone size are those listed in that table; D and trimming were worked out from the DNA. The sample consists of about 150,000 clones, roughly 82% of them appearing once. Losses at the gene ends were 0 bases for V and 5 bases for J; bases not matched to a gene: 5. The CDR3 has 15 amino acids. Germline lookup yields CDR1 SNHLY and CDR2 FYNNEI. The J gene is TRBJ2-5, the V gene TRBV2, with 8 positions matching TRBD2. The sample taken for sequencing was peripheral blood. The receptor comes from a woman aged 50 to 65 with acute or convalescent COVID-19. The CDR3 reads CASSEAAGVGETQYF. DNA for the CDR3: TGTGCCAGCAGTGAAGCAGCGGGAGTAGGGGAGACCCAGTACTTC.